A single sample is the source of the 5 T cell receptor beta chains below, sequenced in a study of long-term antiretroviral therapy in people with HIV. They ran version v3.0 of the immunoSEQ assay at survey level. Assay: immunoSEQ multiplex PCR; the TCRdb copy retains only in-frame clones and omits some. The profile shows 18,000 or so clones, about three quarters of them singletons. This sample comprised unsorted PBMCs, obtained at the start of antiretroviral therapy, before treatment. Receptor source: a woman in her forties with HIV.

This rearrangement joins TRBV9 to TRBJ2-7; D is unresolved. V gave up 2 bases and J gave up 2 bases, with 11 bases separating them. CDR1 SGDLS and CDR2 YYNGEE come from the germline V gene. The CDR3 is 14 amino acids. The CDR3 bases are TGTGCCAGCAGCGTTTCAGGCGGACCCTACGAGCAGTACTTC. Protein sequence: CASSVSGGPYEQYF.

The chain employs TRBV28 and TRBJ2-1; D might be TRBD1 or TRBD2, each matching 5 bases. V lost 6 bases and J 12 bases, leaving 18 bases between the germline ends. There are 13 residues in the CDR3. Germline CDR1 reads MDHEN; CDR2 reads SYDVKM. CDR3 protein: CASSTPQGGGQFF. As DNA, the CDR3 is TGTGCCAGCAGCACCCCGCAGGGTGGGGGGCAGTTCTTC.

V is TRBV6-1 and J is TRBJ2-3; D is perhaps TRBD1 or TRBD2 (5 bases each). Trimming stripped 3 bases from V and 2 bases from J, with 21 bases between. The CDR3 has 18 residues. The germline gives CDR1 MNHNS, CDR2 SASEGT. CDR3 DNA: TGTGCCAGCAGTGACCACACCGGGACCCCTACCTCCACAGATACGCAGTATTTT. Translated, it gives CASSDHTGTPTSTDTQYF.

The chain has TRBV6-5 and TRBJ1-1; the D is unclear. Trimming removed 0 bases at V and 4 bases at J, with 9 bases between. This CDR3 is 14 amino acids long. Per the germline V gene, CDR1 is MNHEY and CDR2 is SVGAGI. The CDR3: CASSYSVRGTEAFF. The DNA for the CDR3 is TGTGCCAGCAGTTACTCCGTCCGGGGCACTGAAGCTTTCTTT.

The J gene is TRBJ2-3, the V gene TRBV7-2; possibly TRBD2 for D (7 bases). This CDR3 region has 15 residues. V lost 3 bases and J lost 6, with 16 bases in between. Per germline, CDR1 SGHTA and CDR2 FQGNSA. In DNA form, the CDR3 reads TGTGCCAGCAGCTTCCAATCTGGGGGGGGCGATACGCAGTATTTT. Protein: CASSFQSGGGDTQYF.